This is a list of T cell receptor beta chains from one sample in a study of T cells in Graves' hyperthyroidism and ophthalmopathy. TCRdb reprocessed the multiplex PCR reads via MiXCR and lists one record per CDR3 protein. The table has about 350,000 distinct CDR3 sequences, under 20% seen once. Sequenced material: blood. These receptors originate from a woman under 30 with Graves' hyperthyroidism. Both conserved end residues are part of each CDR3. The D gene is left open where the match is weak. Some rows mark clone size as missing; the rest say once, few, many or name a class of expanded clone.

V gene: TRBV6-2/TRBV6-3; D gene: TRBD2; clone size: many; J gene: TRBJ2-5; CDR3 protein: CASSRGLAGVGKETQYF; CDR3 DNA: TGTGCCAGCAGCAGGGGACTAGCGGGGGTGGGGAAAGAGACCCAGTACTTC
V gene: TRBV30; D gene: .; clone size: many; J gene: TRBJ1-2; CDR3 protein: CAWSVNTLYGYTF; CDR3 DNA: TGTGCCTGGAGTGTAAACACCCTCTATGGCTACACCTTC
V gene: TRBV7-2; D gene: .; clone size: .; J gene: TRBJ1-3; CDR3 protein: CASSLARANTIYF; CDR3 DNA: TGTGCCAGCAGCTTAGCTCGGGCAAACACCATATATTTT
V gene: TRBV10-1; D gene: .; clone size: many; J gene: TRBJ2-7; CDR3 protein: CASSAADSYEQYF; CDR3 DNA: TGCGCCAGCAGTGCGGCCGACAGCTACGAGCAGTACTTC
V gene: TRBV28; D gene: .; clone size: few; J gene: TRBJ2-5; CDR3 protein: CASRRGVRETQYF; CDR3 DNA: TGTGCCTCCCGGAGAGGGGTCCGTGAGACCCAGTACTTC
V gene: TRBV20-1; D gene: .; clone size: many; J gene: TRBJ1-2; CDR3 protein: CSARTGGYTF; CDR3 DNA: TGCAGTGCTAGGACGGGCGGCTACACCTTC
V gene: TRBV11-1; D gene: TRBD1; clone size: few; J gene: TRBJ1-2; CDR3 protein: CASSLGTALGTGNYGYTF; CDR3 DNA: TGTGCCAGCAGCTTAGGGACAGCTCTAGGGACAGGGAACTATGGCTACACCTTC
V gene: TRBV29-1; D gene: .; clone size: many; J gene: TRBJ1-5; CDR3 protein: CSVGTGRGNQPQHF; CDR3 DNA: TGCAGCGTTGGGACGGGCCGGGGCAATCAGCCCCAGCATTTT
V gene: TRBV5-6; D gene: .; clone size: many; J gene: TRBJ1-1; CDR3 protein: CASSLEWQLNTEAFF; CDR3 DNA: TGTGCCAGCAGCTTGGAATGGCAGCTGAACACTGAAGCTTTCTTT
V gene: TRBV6-1; D gene: TRBD1; clone size: .; J gene: TRBJ2-4; CDR3 protein: CASSEEGTGISKNIKYF; CDR3 DNA: TGTGCCAGCAGTGAAGAAGGGACAGGGATCAGCAAAAACATTAAGTACTTC
V gene: TRBV20-1; D gene: .; clone size: many; J gene: TRBJ2-7; CDR3 protein: CSAISGTTYEQYF; CDR3 DNA: TGCAGTGCTATATCTGGGACAACCTACGAGCAGTACTTC
V gene: TRBV3-1; D gene: TRBD1; clone size: .; J gene: TRBJ1-1; CDR3 protein: CASSQAGQGGKGAFF; CDR3 DNA: TGTGCCAGCAGCCAAGCGGGACAGGGAGGGAAGGGGGCTTTCTTT
V gene: TRBV12-3/TRBV12-4; D gene: TRBD1; clone size: .; J gene: TRBJ1-1; CDR3 protein: CASSLDRELSGNTEAFF; CDR3 DNA: TGTGCCAGCAGCCTCGACAGGGAGCTCTCCGGGAACACTGAAGCTTTCTTT
V gene: TRBV2; D gene: TRBD1; clone size: many; J gene: TRBJ1-5; CDR3 protein: CASSEIQGAGQPQHF; CDR3 DNA: TGTGCCAGCAGTGAAATCCAGGGGGCAGGTCAGCCCCAGCATTTT
V gene: TRBV6-1; D gene: .; clone size: many; J gene: TRBJ2-7; CDR3 protein: CASTKPRPGSYEQYF; CDR3 DNA: TGTGCCAGCACCAAACCCAGGCCTGGTTCCTACGAGCAGTACTTC
V gene: TRBV19; D gene: .; clone size: many; J gene: TRBJ2-2; CDR3 protein: CASSISGVTGELFF; CDR3 DNA: TGTGCCAGTAGTATTTCAGGGGTGACCGGGGAGCTGTTTTTT
V gene: TRBV12-3/TRBV12-4; D gene: .; clone size: many; J gene: TRBJ1-1; CDR3 protein: CASSLARTGEAFF; CDR3 DNA: TGTGCCAGCAGTCTCGCCAGGACGGGTGAAGCTTTCTTT
V gene: TRBV12-3/TRBV12-4; D gene: .; clone size: many; J gene: TRBJ1-1; CDR3 protein: CANSFGRTEAFF; CDR3 DNA: TGTGCCAACAGTTTTGGACGGACTGAAGCTTTCTTT
V gene: TRBV9; D gene: .; clone size: many; J gene: TRBJ2-6; CDR3 protein: CASSGSTGGANVLTF; CDR3 DNA: TGTGCCAGCAGCGGATCAACAGGAGGGGCCAACGTCCTGACTTTC
V gene: TRBV20-1; D gene: TRBD1; clone size: .; J gene: TRBJ2-5; CDR3 protein: CSARGQGEETQYF; CDR3 DNA: TGCAGTGCTAGAGGACAGGGGGAAGAGACCCAGTACTTC
V gene: TRBV5-1; D gene: TRBD2; clone size: few; J gene: TRBJ2-5; CDR3 protein: CASSLSSGRETQYF; CDR3 DNA: TGCGCCAGCAGCCTATCTAGCGGGAGGGAGACCCAGTACTTC
V gene: TRBV7-9; D gene: .; clone size: many; J gene: TRBJ1-1; CDR3 protein: CASNGGPNTEAFF; CDR3 DNA: TGTGCCAGCAACGGGGGACCGAACACTGAAGCTTTCTTT
V gene: TRBV4-1; D gene: .; clone size: many; J gene: TRBJ1-1; CDR3 protein: CASSQWGLTLNAFF; CDR3 DNA: TGCGCCAGCAGCCAATGGGGATTAACACTGAACGCTTTCTTT
V gene: TRBV5-1; D gene: .; clone size: .; J gene: TRBJ1-5; CDR3 protein: CASSKGNGGSNQPQHF; CDR3 DNA: TGCGCCAGCAGCAAAGGTAACGGGGGTAGCAATCAGCCCCAGCATTTT
V gene: TRBV24-1; D gene: .; clone size: many; J gene: TRBJ1-1; CDR3 protein: CATSDGTGTGNTEAFF; CDR3 DNA: TGTGCCACCAGTGATGGAACTGGGACTGGGAACACTGAAGCTTTCTTT
V gene: TRBV28; D gene: .; clone size: many; J gene: TRBJ1-5; CDR3 protein: CASSVSRGGMGNQPQHF; CDR3 DNA: TGTGCCAGCAGTGTCTCTCGCGGCGGGATGGGCAATCAGCCCCAGCATTTT
V gene: TRBV20-1; D gene: TRBD2; clone size: .; J gene: TRBJ2-7; CDR3 protein: CSARDRGTREGEQCF; CDR3 DNA: TGCAGTGCTAGAGATCGGGGCACAAGGGAGGGCGAGCAGTGCTTC
V gene: TRBV9; D gene: TRBD1; clone size: many; J gene: TRBJ1-2; CDR3 protein: CASRTGANYGYTF; CDR3 DNA: TGTGCCAGCCGGACAGGGGCCAACTATGGCTACACCTTC
V gene: TRBV7-8; D gene: .; clone size: many; J gene: TRBJ2-2; CDR3 protein: CASSLRGGPSGELFF; CDR3 DNA: TGTGCCAGCAGCTTAAGGGGGGGGCCCTCCGGGGAGCTGTTTTTT
V gene: TRBV30; D gene: TRBD1; clone size: many; J gene: TRBJ1-2; CDR3 protein: CAWSASLQGDYGYTF; CDR3 DNA: TGTGCCTGGAGTGCCTCCTTACAGGGGGACTATGGCTACACCTTC
V gene: TRBV11-2; D gene: TRBD1; clone size: many; J gene: TRBJ2-5; CDR3 protein: CASSLVTGVETQYF; CDR3 DNA: TGTGCCAGCAGCTTAGTCACAGGGGTCGAGACCCAGTACTTC
V gene: TRBV12-3/TRBV12-4; D gene: .; clone size: many; J gene: TRBJ2-5; CDR3 protein: CASSSTQGRETQYF; CDR3 DNA: TGTGCCAGCAGTTCCACACAGGGCAGGGAGACCCAGTACTTC
V gene: TRBV5-1; D gene: .; clone size: .; J gene: TRBJ2-2; CDR3 protein: CASSLPDNTGELFF; CDR3 DNA: TGCGCCAGCAGCTTACCCGATAACACCGGGGAGCTGTTTTTT
V gene: TRBV18; D gene: .; clone size: few; J gene: TRBJ2-7; CDR3 protein: CASSPRWARESPYEQYF; CDR3 DNA: TGTGCCAGCTCACCACGTTGGGCCAGGGAGTCCCCCTACGAGCAGTACTTC
V gene: TRBV3-1; D gene: .; clone size: few; J gene: TRBJ1-1; CDR3 protein: CASRPPAGTEAFF; CDR3 DNA: TGTGCCAGCAGGCCTCCAGCGGGCACTGAAGCTTTCTTT
V gene: TRBV29-1; D gene: .; clone size: many; J gene: TRBJ2-2; CDR3 protein: CSVVGTGELFF; CDR3 DNA: TGCAGCGTTGTAGGGACCGGGGAGCTGTTTTTT
V gene: TRBV24-1; D gene: TRBD1; clone size: .; J gene: TRBJ1-5; CDR3 protein: CATSTSGTDNQPQHF; CDR3 DNA: TGTGCCACCAGTACCTCCGGGACAGACAATCAGCCCCAGCATTTT
V gene: TRBV5-1; D gene: TRBD1; clone size: many; J gene: TRBJ1-2; CDR3 protein: CASSRDRDNGYTF; CDR3 DNA: TGCGCCAGCAGCCGGGACAGGGACAATGGCTACACCTTC
V gene: TRBV7-9; D gene: .; clone size: many; J gene: TRBJ2-2; CDR3 protein: CASSARGEIGELFF; CDR3 DNA: TGTGCCAGCAGCGCACGCGGGGAAATCGGGGAGCTGTTTTTT
V gene: TRBV6-2/TRBV6-3; D gene: .; clone size: many; J gene: TRBJ2-7; CDR3 protein: CASSYSRGRAGHEQYF; CDR3 DNA: TGTGCCAGCAGTTACTCGCGTGGCAGGGCAGGCCACGAGCAGTACTTC
V gene: TRBV6-1; D gene: TRBD1; clone size: many; J gene: TRBJ1-2; CDR3 protein: CASSDAGGLAVGYTF; CDR3 DNA: TGTGCCAGCAGTGATGCAGGGGGCTTGGCTGTTGGCTACACCTTC
V gene: TRBV27; D gene: .; clone size: many; J gene: TRBJ2-2; CDR3 protein: CASSLAGMASTGELFF; CDR3 DNA: TGTGCCAGCAGTTTAGCAGGGATGGCGAGCACCGGGGAGCTGTTTTTT
V gene: TRBV12-3/TRBV12-4; D gene: TRBD1; clone size: .; J gene: TRBJ1-2; CDR3 protein: CASSPIWTGSGYTF; CDR3 DNA: TGTGCCAGCAGTCCGATTTGGACAGGTTCTGGCTACACCTTC
V gene: TRBV24-1; D gene: .; clone size: many; J gene: TRBJ2-2; CDR3 protein: CATSIRTNTGELFF; CDR3 DNA: TGTGCCACCAGTATCCGGACGAACACCGGGGAGCTGTTTTTT
V gene: TRBV30; D gene: TRBD1; clone size: many; J gene: TRBJ1-2; CDR3 protein: CAWVDRRNPYGYTF; CDR3 DNA: TGTGCCTGGGTGGACAGGCGGAACCCTTATGGCTACACCTTC